These 31 T cell receptor beta chains were sequenced from one sample in a study of shared clonotypes between healthy human individuals. Sequencing was performed with immunoSEQ multiplex PCR; in TCRdb, only in-frame clones are kept and a portion is missing. The sample records about half a million clones, 60% to 85% being singletons. The sequencing sample was made of PBMCs. The receptors shown here come from a woman in her thirties or forties in good health. Some clones in this sample may be carry-over from other donors' samples.

A single count supports this clone. The gene calls are TRBV6-5 and TRBJ2-7; TRBD1 might be the D (5 bases). This CDR3 comprises 14 residues. Germline CDR1 MNHEY, CDR2 SVGAGI. V lost 2 bases, J lost 2 bases, and 10 bases lay in between. The CDR3 DNA is TGTGCCAGCAGTTACGTGGACAAGACCTACGAGCAGTACTTC. This codes for CASSYVDKTYEQYF.

The chain couples TRBV4-2 to TRBJ1-2; D gene unclear. CDR1 LGHNA and CDR2 YNFKEQ come from the germline V gene. The CDR3 loop spans 17 amino acids. The V end was cut by 3 bases, the J end by 3 bases, with 20 bases between. In DNA, the CDR3 is TGTGCCAGCAGCCAGGCATATCCTACACTTACCCACTATGGCTACACCTTC. As protein: CASSQAYPTLTHYGYTF.

The CDR3 DNA reads TGCAGCGTTGAGGTGGCAGGGGGTTATGGCTACACCTTC. Its translation: CSVEVAGGYGYTF. The chain employs TRBV29-1 and TRBJ1-2, with 7 bases identical to TRBD1. With V trimmed by 3 bases and J by 5 bases, 6 bases remained unmatched. CDR1 is SQVTM, CDR2 ANQGSEA, per germline. This CDR3 comprises 13 residues.

V and J are TRBV29-1 and TRBJ1-2, with TRBD1 matching 9 bases. Unmatched junction bases numbered 7, after V lost 1 base and J lost 4 bases. In germline, CDR1 is SQVTM, CDR2 ANQGSEA. This CDR3 is built from 15 residues. CDR3 residues: CSVEGDRESFYGYTF. CDR3 DNA: TGCAGCGTTGAAGGGGACAGGGAGTCCTTCTATGGCTACACCTTC.

The V gene is TRBV16, the J gene TRBJ2-5, with D perhaps matching TRBD1 or TRBD2 (6 bases each). The germline V gene encodes CDR1 KGHSY and CDR2 FQNENV. The V end lost 0 bases, the J end lost 4 bases, and 9 bases lay between the germline ends. The CDR3 totals 14 residues. The CDR3 DNA follows: TGTGCCAGCAGCCAATCGTCGGGGGCAGAGACCCAGTACTTC. Its protein is CASSQSSGAETQYF.

The sample holds a few counts of this clone. The chain uses TRBV28 and TRBJ1-5, with D hard to call. The germline V gene encodes CDR1 MDHEN and CDR2 SYDVKM. V shed 6 bases and J shed 5 bases, with 8 bases lying between them. CDR3 length equals 12 residues. The CDR3 is CASSLTDQPQHF. In nucleotides, the CDR3 is TGTGCCAGCAGCCTGACCGATCAGCCCCAGCATTTT.

This clone was observed once. The chain is built from TRBV28 and TRBJ2-1; D might be TRBD1 (5 bases). Trimming pared 3 bases from V and 6 bases from J, leaving 15 bases between. Germline lookup yields CDR1 MDHEN and CDR2 SYDVKM. The CDR3 has 15 amino acids. In DNA, the CDR3 is TGTGCCAGCAGTTTTTGGCGATCAGGGATCAATGAGCAGTTCTTC. It specifies CASSFWRSGINEQFF. Filled out from reference TRBV28 and TRBJ2-1, the complete variable domain reads DVKVTQSSRYLVKRTGEKVFLECVQDMDHENMFWYRQDPGLGLRLIYFSYDVKMKEKGDIPEGYSVSREKKERFSLILESASTNQTSMYLCASSFWRSGINEQFFGPGTRLTVL.

V and J are TRBV5-4 and TRBJ1-4, with D unclear. The V gene's germline CDR1 is SGHNT and CDR2 YYREEE (reference sequence). CDR3 size: 13 residues. The V and J ends lost 2 bases and 2 bases respectively, with 4 bases between them. This chain's CDR3 is CASSFYTNEKLFF. The CDR3 region has the DNA TGTGCCAGCAGCTTTTATACTAATGAAAAACTGTTTTTT. The full variable domain, its missing parts supplied by reference TRBV5-4 and TRBJ1-4, is ETGVTQSPTHLIKTRGQQVTLRCSSQSGHNTVSWYQQALGQGPQFIFQYYREEENGRGNFPPRFSGLQFPNYSSELNVNALELDDSALYLCASSFYTNEKLFFGSGTQLSVL.

This clone appeared a single time. This may be a read error, as it is one base from a much larger clone. The V and J genes are TRBV6-1 and TRBJ2-2, with D possibly being TRBD2 (6 bases). Germline V CDR1 and CDR2: MNHNS, SASEGT. This CDR3 has 14 residues. The V end was cut by 7 bases, the J end by 0 bases, with 9 bases between. The CDR3 DNA reads as TGTGCCAGCATTGGCGGGACGAACACCGGGGAGCTGTTTTTT. It encodes CASIGGTNTGELFF.

This chain uses TRBV18 with TRBJ2-6; perhaps TRBD2 as D (6 bases). Germline CDR1 KGHSH, CDR2 LQKENI. The CDR3 sequence is 19 residues long. Trimming pared 1 base from V and 2 bases from J, leaving 18 bases between. The CDR3: CASSPRFGGVQAGANVLTF. Written as DNA, the CDR3 is TGTGCCAGCTCACCACGATTCGGAGGGGTTCAGGCTGGGGCCAACGTCCTGACTTTC. The full variable domain, rest sourced from reference TRBV18 and TRBJ2-6, is NAGVMQNPRHLVRRRGQEARLRCSPMKGHSHVYWYRQLPEEGLKFMVYLQKENIIDESGMPKERFSAEFPKEGPSILRIQQVVRGDSAAYFCASSPRFGGVQAGANVLTFGAGSRLTVL.

V and J are TRBV7-2 and TRBJ2-7; D remains ambiguous. Per germline, CDR1 SGHTA and CDR2 FQGNSA. This CDR3 contains 14 residues. Trimming took off 2 bases at V and 0 bases at J, with 8 bases between the two ends. The CDR3 region is CASSLWASSYEQYF. The CDR3 DNA reads as TGTGCCAGCAGCTTATGGGCCAGCTCCTACGAGCAGTACTTC.

The chain links TRBV29-1 to TRBJ1-4; no definite D call. Trimming removed 2 bases at V and 7 bases at J, with 11 bases between. Looked up from germline, CDR1 is SQVTM and CDR2 is ANQGSEA. CDR3 length: 13 amino acids. Written as DNA, the CDR3 is TGCAGCGTTGAATTGGGTTATGGTGAAAAACTGTTTTTT. Amino acid sequence: CSVELGYGEKLFF.

V gene TRBV9 combines with J gene TRBJ2-5, with D maybe TRBD1 (5 bases). The length of the CDR3 is 14 residues. Germline-derived CDR1 and CDR2 are SGDLS and YYNGEE. V lost 4 bases and J lost 2, with 12 bases in between. CDR3 nucleotide sequence: TGTGCCAGCAGCCCCCAAGACAGTCAAGAGACCCAGTACTTC. Its protein product is CASSPQDSQETQYF.

This clone is a singleton in its sample. The rearrangement uses TRBV5-8 and TRBJ2-7, with D hard to call. The CDR3 runs to 16 residues. Trimming removed 2 bases from V and 6 bases from J, with 21 bases in between. Germline V gives CDR1 SGHTS, CDR2 YDEGEE. CDR3 sequence: CASSLGRFTRVAEQYF. CDR3 nucleotide sequence: TGTGCCAGCAGCTTAGGTCGATTTACAAGGGTTGCCGAGCAGTACTTC.

The chain has TRBV5-1 and TRBJ2-2; 12 positions agree with TRBD2. From germline, CDR1 is SGHRS and CDR2 YFSETQ. This CDR3 has 17 residues. V trimming: 1 base; J trimming: 5 bases; junction bases outside the gene matches: 6. CDR3 sequence: CASSLNLAGGVTGELFF. The CDR3 bases are TGCGCCAGCAGCTTGAACCTAGCGGGAGGGGTAACCGGGGAGCTGTTTTTT.

The V gene is TRBV7-2, the J gene TRBJ2-3; 7 bases are a match to TRBD2. V was clipped by 1 base and J by 4 bases; unmatched bases: 8. CDR1 SGHTA and CDR2 FQGNSA come from the germline V gene. The length of the CDR3 is 16 residues. The CDR3: CASSLDGGGRPDTQYF. The CDR3 bases are TGTGCCAGCAGCTTAGATGGGGGGGGTCGCCCAGATACGCAGTATTTT.

The V and J genes are TRBV28 and TRBJ2-3, with no clear D. The CDR3 has 18 residues. Trimming pared 4 bases from V and 2 bases from J, leaving 22 bases between. Germline V CDR1 and CDR2: MDHEN, SYDVKM. CDR3 residues: CASSSPLGSAMHTDTQYF. DNA of the CDR3: TGTGCCAGCAGTTCCCCCCTCGGGTCCGCGATGCACACAGATACGCAGTATTTT.

The chain employs TRBV7-9 and TRBJ2-5, with D possibly being TRBD1 or TRBD2 (5 bases each). The CDR3 runs to 15 residues. Deletions cut 5 bases from V and 0 bases from J, with 13 bases between. Germline V gene lookup returns CDR1 SEHNR and CDR2 FQNEAQ (reference sequence). CDR3 DNA: TGTGCCAGCAGCCTAGGGATGGGGGACCAAGAGACCCAGTACTTC. The encoded protein is CASSLGMGDQETQYF.

V and J are TRBV2 and TRBJ2-7; 11 bases agree with TRBD1. CDR3 length equals 15 residues. From germline, CDR1 is SNHLY and CDR2 FYNNEI. J was trimmed by 3 bases and V by 6 bases; bases with no gene match: 7. CDR3 residues: CASRARDRGIYEQYF. CDR3 nucleotide sequence: TGTGCCAGCAGGGCCCGGGACAGGGGGATCTACGAGCAGTACTTC.

This clone appeared once. The V gene is TRBV18, the J gene TRBJ2-1, with TRBD2 as a possible D gene (7 bases). Per germline, CDR1 KGHSH and CDR2 LQKENI. Trimming took off 5 bases at V and 4 bases at J, with 18 bases between the two ends. The CDR3 has 16 residues. The CDR3 loop is CASSSLMGGGYNEQFF. The CDR3 coding sequence is TGTGCCAGCTCATCCCTAATGGGAGGGGGATACAATGAGCAGTTCTTC.

The chain links TRBV6-1 to TRBJ1-1; unclear D gene. V dropped 7 bases and J dropped 1 base, with 13 bases sitting between them. This CDR3 contains 14 residues. Germline lookup yields CDR1 MNHNS and CDR2 SASEGT. DNA of the CDR3: TGTGCCAGCACCCCACGAGGGCGGAACACTGAAGCTTTCTTT. Translated, it gives CASTPRGRNTEAFF.

V and J are TRBV4-3 and TRBJ2-1, with 8 bases lining up with TRBD2. Germline V lookup: CDR1 LGHNA, CDR2 YSLEER. The trim removed 0 bases at V and 4 bases at J, leaving 8 bases unmatched. There are 17 residues in the CDR3. For the CDR3, the DNA is TGCGCCAGCAGCCAAGATCGGGGAACTAGCGGATACAATGAGCAGTTCTTC. As protein: CASSQDRGTSGYNEQFF.

This sequence joins TRBV28 and TRBJ1-1; the match to TRBD1 covers 8 bases. The V segment lost 4 bases and the J segment 5 bases; nucleotides outside the gene matches: 9. The CDR3 contains 15 residues. Germline V gene data show CDR1 as MDHEN and CDR2 as SYDVKM. Here the CDR3 DNA reads TGTGCCAGCAGTTCGCCACGGACAGGGAGGACTGAAGCTTTCTTT. Amino acid sequence: CASSSPRTGRTEAFF.

The gene calls are TRBV18 and TRBJ2-1; TRBD2 matches at 12 bases. J lost 4 bases, V lost 1 base, and 8 bases had no gene match. Germline V CDR1 and CDR2: KGHSH, LQKENI. The CDR3 length is 18 residues. CDR3 loop: CASSPRTSGTYPYNEQFF. The CDR3 DNA reads as TGTGCCAGCTCACCACGGACTAGCGGGACCTACCCATACAATGAGCAGTTCTTC.

This clone is a singleton in its sample. The chain links TRBV30 to TRBJ2-5, with D perhaps TRBD1 or TRBD2 (5 bases each). V lost 4 bases and J 7 bases, leaving 10 bases between the germline ends. The CDR3 is 11 amino acids. The V gene's germline CDR1 is GTSNPN and CDR2 SVGIG (reference sequence). The CDR3 sequence is CAWTSGGTQYF. Here the CDR3 DNA reads TGTGCCTGGACGAGTGGGGGGACCCAGTACTTC.

The chain links TRBV7-2 to TRBJ2-7; D is perhaps TRBD1 or TRBD2 (5 bases each). The CDR3 covers 15 residues. The V and J ends lost 1 base and 4 bases respectively, with 14 bases between them. Germline V gene lookup returns CDR1 SGHTA and CDR2 FQGNSA. CDR3: CASSLGGTEIYEQYF. The DNA of the CDR3 is TGTGCCAGCAGCTTAGGGGGGACGGAGATTTACGAGCAGTACTTC.

The V call is TRBV7-6, the J call TRBJ1-2, with unresolved D. V was pared by 4 bases and J by 4 bases, with 10 bases between. The CDR3 is 13 amino acids. Germline values: CDR1 SGHVS, CDR2 FNYEAQ. The CDR3 DNA reads as TGTGCCAGCAGCTCAGGACGGAGCTATGGCTACACCTTC. As protein: CASSSGRSYGYTF.

In the case of this clone: The same CDR3 can be traced to other DNA sequences in this sample. V gene TRBV29-1 combines with J gene TRBJ2-7; 9 nucleotides match TRBD2. The CDR3 is 12 amino acids. J gave up 6 bases and V 6 bases, and 6 bases lay outside the gene matches. From germline, CDR1 is SQVTM and CDR2 ANQGSEA. CDR3 nucleotide sequence: TGCAGCGTCATAGTAGCGGGAGTCGAGCAGTACTTC. It specifies CSVIVAGVEQYF.

The chain has TRBV9 and TRBJ2-2; D is uncertain. The CDR3 has 12 residues. Trimming left V 2 bases short and J 6 bases short, with 5 bases between. Germline V lookup: CDR1 SGDLS, CDR2 YYNGEE. The DNA of the CDR3 is TGTGCCAGCAGCGTGGTGGCCGGGGAGCTGTTTTTT. It is translated as CASSVVAGELFF.

The chain couples TRBV7-9 to TRBJ2-3, with D perhaps TRBD2 (6 bases). The CDR3 is made up of 13 amino acids. V was shortened by 7 bases and J by 5 bases, with 13 bases between the two germline ends. CDR1 SEHNR and CDR2 FQNEAQ come from the germline V gene (reference sequence). The CDR3 coding sequence is TGTGCCAGCATTGAGGAGGGGATAGATACGCAGTATTTT. This sequence encodes CASIEEGIDTQYF.

The V call is TRBV6-1, the J call TRBJ1-1; D is unresolved. The germline CDR1 and CDR2 sequences are MNHNS and SASEGT. V lost 8 bases to trimming and J lost 1 base, with 8 bases between them. CDR3 length: 12 amino acids. CDR3 protein: CASLGPNTEAFF. Written as DNA, the CDR3 is TGTGCCAGCTTGGGCCCGAACACTGAAGCTTTCTTT.